This T cell receptor (beta chain) was observed in a study of T cells after yellow fever vaccination. Study-wide results and caveats: Abundant bulk-population clonotypes could contaminate the FACS-sorted repertoires. On re-exposure, the response was weaker but peaked faster, at day 5 versus 15. Re-detected after boosting: most primary clones, about 96% of CD4 and roughly 88% of CD8.

In this sample, this clonotype turned up many times. Antigen unknown. V lost 3 bases, J lost 1 base, and 8 bases stayed unmatched. CDR1 ENHRY and CDR2 SYGVKD come from the germline V gene. This CDR3 has 17 residues. MiXCR, run by TCRdb on the 5' RACE reads, gives a single entry per CDR3 protein. The sample yields about 120,000 distinct CDR3 sequences, more than 5.5% seen once. The TCR comes from a man between 18 and 35 years old who received the YFV17D yellow fever vaccine. The specimen was CD4+ T cells sorted from PBMCs, collected more than 40 days after the first yellow fever vaccination. The chain is built from TRBV10-3 and TRBJ2-7, with 11 bases matching TRBD2. The CDR3 reads CAISEPSGGIGSYEQYF. The DNA for the CDR3 is TGTGCCATCAGTGAACCTAGCGGGGGGATCGGATCCTACGAGCAGTACTTC.